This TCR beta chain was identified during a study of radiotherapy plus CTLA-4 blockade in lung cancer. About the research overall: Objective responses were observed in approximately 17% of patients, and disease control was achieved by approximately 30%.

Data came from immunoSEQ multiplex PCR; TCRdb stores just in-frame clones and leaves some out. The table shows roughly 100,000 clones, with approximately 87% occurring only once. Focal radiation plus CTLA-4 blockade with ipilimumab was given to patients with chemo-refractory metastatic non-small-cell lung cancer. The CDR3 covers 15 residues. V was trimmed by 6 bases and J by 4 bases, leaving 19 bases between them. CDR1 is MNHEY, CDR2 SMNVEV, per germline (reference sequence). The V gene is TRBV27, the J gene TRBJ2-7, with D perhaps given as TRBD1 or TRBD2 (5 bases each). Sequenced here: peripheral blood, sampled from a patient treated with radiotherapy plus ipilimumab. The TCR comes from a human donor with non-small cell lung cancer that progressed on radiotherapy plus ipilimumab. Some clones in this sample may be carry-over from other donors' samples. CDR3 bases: TGTGCCAGCAGCCGCCTACCGGGACCGGAGTACGAGCAGTACTTC. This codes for CASSRLPGPEYEQYF.